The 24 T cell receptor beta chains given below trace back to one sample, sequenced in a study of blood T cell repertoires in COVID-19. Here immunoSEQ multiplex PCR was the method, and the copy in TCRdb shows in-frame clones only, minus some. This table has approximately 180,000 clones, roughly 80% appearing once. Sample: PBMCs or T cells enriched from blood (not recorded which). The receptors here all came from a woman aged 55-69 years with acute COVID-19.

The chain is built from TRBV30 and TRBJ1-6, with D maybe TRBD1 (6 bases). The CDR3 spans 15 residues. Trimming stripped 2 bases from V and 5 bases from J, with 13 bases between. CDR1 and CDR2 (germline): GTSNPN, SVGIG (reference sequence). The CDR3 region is CAWSITGRNNSPLHF. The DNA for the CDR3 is TGTGCCTGGAGTATTACAGGGCGGAATAATTCACCCCTCCACTTT.

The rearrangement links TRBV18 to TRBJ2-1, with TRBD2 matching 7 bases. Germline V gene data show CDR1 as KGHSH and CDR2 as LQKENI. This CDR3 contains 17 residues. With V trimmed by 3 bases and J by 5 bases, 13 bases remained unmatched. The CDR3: CASSPLSGETLDNEQFF. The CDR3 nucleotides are TGTGCCAGCTCACCTTTGAGCGGGGAAACCCTAGACAATGAGCAGTTCTTC.

The CDR3 nucleotides are TGCGCCAGCAGCACGAGCGGGGACCAAGAGACCCAGTACTTC. Translating it yields CASSTSGDQETQYF. V is TRBV5-1 and J is TRBJ2-5; 7 bases align to TRBD2. V was clipped by 4 bases and J by 0 bases; unmatched bases: 3. The CDR3 consists of 14 residues. The V gene's germline CDR1 is SGHRS and CDR2 YFSETQ.

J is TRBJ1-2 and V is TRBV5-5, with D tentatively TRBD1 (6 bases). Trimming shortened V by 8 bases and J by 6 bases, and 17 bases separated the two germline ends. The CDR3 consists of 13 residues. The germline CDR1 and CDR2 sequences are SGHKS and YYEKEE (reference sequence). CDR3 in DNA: TGTGCCAGTAAAGTACAGGGTCTAGATGGCTACACCTTC. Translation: CASKVQGLDGYTF.

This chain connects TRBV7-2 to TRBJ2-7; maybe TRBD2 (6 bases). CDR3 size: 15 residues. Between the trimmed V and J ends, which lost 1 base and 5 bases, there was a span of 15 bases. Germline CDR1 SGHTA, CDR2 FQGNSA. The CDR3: CASSLGSAGWDEQYF. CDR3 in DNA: TGTGCCAGCAGCTTAGGATCCGCGGGATGGGACGAGCAGTACTTC.

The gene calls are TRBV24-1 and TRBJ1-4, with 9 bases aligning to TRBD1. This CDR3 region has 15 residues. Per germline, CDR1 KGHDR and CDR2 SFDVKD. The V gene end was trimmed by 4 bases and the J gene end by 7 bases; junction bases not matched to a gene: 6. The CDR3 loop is CATSEYGTGFEKLFF. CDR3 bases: TGTGCCACCAGTGAATACGGGACAGGGTTTGAAAAACTGTTTTTT.

The CDR3 is CASSPRQASTGELFF. As DNA, the CDR3 is TGTGCCAGTAGCCCACGACAAGCCAGCACCGGGGAGCTGTTTTTT. The V gene is TRBV19, the J gene TRBJ2-2; the D is unclear. V was pared by 6 bases and J by 4 bases, with 15 bases between. Per germline, CDR1 LNHDA and CDR2 SQIVND (reference sequence). The CDR3 totals 15 residues.

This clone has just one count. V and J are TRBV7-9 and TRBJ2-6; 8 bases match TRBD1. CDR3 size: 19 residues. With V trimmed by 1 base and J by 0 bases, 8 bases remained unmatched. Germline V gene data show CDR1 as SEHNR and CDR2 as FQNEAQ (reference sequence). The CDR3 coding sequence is TGTGCCAGCAGCTTAGTGCGGCGGACAGGGTACTCTGGGGCCAACGTCCTGACTTTC. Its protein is CASSLVRRTGYSGANVLTF.

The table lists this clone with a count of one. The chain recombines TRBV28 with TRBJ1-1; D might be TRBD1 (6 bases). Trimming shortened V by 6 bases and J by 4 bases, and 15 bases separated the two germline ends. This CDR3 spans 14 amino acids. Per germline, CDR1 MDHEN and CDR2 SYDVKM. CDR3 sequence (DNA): TGTGCCAGCAGATCCGGACAGTTAATCACTGAAGCTTTCTTT. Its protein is CASRSGQLITEAFF.

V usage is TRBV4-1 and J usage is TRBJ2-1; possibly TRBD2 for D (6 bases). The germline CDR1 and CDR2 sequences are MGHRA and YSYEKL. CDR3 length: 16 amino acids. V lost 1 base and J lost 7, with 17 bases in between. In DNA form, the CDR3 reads TGCGCCAGCAGCCAAGCCCTGGAGGGAGTTCAAAATGAGCAGTTCTTC. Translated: CASSQALEGVQNEQFF.

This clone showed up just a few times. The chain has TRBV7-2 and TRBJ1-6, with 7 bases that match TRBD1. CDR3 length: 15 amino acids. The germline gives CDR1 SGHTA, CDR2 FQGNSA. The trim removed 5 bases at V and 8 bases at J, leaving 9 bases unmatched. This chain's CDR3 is CASSISTGSYSPLHF. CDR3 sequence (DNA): TGTGCCAGCAGCATCTCGACAGGGAGTTATTCACCCCTCCACTTT.

The CDR3, as DNA: TGTGCCAGCAGCGCACAGGGGGCCTCCTACGAGCAGTACTTC. Translated: CASSAQGASYEQYF. This chain links TRBV7-2 with TRBJ2-7; 9 nucleotides agree with TRBD1. Germline trimming cut 5 bases from V and 0 bases from J; bases unmatched to any gene: 2. The CDR3 has 14 residues. CDR1 and CDR2 (germline): SGHTA, FQGNSA.

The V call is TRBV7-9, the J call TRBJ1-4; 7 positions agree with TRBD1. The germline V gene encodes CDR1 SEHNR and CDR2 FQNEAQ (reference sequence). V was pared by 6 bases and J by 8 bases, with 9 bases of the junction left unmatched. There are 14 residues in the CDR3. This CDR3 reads CASSFQGVGEKLFF. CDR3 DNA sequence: TGTGCCAGCAGTTTTCAGGGGGTGGGGGAAAAACTGTTTTTT. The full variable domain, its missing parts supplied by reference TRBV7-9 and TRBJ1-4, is DTGVSQNPRHKITKRGQNVTFRCDPISEHNRLYWYRQTLGQGPEFLTYFQNEAQLEKSRLLSDRFSAERPKGSFSTLEIQRTEQGDSAMYLCASSFQGVGEKLFFGSGTQLSVL.

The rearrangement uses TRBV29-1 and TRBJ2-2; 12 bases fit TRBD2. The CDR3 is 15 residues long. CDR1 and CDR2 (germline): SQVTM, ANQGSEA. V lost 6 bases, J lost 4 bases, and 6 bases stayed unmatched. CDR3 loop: CSVLGLAGSTGELFF. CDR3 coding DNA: TGCAGCGTCCTCGGACTAGCGGGATCCACCGGGGAGCTGTTTTTT.

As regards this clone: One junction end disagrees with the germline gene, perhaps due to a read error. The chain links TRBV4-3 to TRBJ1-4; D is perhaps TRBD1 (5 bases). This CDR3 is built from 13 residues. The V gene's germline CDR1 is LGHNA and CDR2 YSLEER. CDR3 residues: CASSQEAGARPHF. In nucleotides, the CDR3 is TGCGCCAGCAGCCAAGAAGCTGGGGCTAGGCCGCATTTT.

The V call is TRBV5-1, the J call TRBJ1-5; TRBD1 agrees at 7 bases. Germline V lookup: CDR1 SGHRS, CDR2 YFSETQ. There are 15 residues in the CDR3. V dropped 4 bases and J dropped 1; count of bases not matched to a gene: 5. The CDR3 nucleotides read TGCGCCAGCAGCCCTCAGGGGGGCAGCAATCAGCCCCAGCATTTT. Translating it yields CASSPQGGSNQPQHF.

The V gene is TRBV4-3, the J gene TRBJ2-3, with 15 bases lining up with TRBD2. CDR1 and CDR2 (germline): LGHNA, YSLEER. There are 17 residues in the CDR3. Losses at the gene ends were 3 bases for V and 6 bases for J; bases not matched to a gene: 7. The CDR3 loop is CASSQRGLAGGGDTQYF. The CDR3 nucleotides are TGCGCCAGCAGCCAGAGGGGACTAGCGGGAGGAGGGGATACGCAGTATTTT.

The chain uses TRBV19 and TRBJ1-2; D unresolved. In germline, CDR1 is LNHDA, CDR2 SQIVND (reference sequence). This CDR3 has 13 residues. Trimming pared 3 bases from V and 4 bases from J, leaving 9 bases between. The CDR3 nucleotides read TGTGCCAGTAGTATGCGCCGGAGCTATGGCTACACCTTC. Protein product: CASSMRRSYGYTF. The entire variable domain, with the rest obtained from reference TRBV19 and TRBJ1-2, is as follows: DGGITQSPKYLFRKEGQNVTLSCEQNLNHDAMYWYRQDPGQGLRLIYYSQIVNDFQKGDIAEGYSVSREKKESFPLTVTSAQKNPTAFYLCASSMRRSYGYTFGSGTRLTVV.

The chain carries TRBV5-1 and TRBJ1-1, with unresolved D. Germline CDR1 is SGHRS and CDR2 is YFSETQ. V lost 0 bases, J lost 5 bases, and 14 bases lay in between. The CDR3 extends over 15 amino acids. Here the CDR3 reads CASSLAQARGTEAFF. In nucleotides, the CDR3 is TGCGCCAGCAGCTTGGCCCAGGCTCGGGGAACTGAAGCTTTCTTT.

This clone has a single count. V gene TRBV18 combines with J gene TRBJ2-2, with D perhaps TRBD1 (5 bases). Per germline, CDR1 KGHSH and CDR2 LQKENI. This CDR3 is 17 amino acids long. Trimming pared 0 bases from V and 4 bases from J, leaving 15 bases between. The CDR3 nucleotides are TGTGCCAGCTCACCACCCGGCCCGGCCAGGGCCACCGGGGAGCTGTTTTTT. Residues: CASSPPGPARATGELFF.

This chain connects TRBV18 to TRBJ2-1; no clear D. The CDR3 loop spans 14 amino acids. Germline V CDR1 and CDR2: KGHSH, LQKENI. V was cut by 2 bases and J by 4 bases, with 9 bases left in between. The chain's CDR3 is CASSPTEPYNEQFF. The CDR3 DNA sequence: TGTGCCAGCTCACCAACAGAGCCTTACAATGAGCAGTTCTTC. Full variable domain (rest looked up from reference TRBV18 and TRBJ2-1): NAGVMQNPRHLVRRRGQEARLRCSPMKGHSHVYWYRQLPEEGLKFMVYLQKENIIDESGMPKERFSAEFPKEGPSILRIQQVVRGDSAAYFCASSPTEPYNEQFFGPGTRLTVL.

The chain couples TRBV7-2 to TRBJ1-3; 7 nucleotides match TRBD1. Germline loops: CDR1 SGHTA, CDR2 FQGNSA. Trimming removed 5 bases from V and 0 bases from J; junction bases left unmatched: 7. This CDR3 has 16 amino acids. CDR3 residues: CASSPGGASSGNTIYF. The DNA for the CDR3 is TGTGCCAGCAGCCCAGGGGGAGCCTCCTCTGGAAACACCATATATTTT.

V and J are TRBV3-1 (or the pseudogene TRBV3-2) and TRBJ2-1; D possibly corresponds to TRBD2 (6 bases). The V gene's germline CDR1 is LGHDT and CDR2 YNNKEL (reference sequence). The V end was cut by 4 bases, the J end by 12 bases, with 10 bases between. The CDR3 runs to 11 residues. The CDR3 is CASSLEEGQFF. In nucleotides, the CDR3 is TGTGCCAGCAGCCTTGAGGAGGGGCAGTTCTTC.

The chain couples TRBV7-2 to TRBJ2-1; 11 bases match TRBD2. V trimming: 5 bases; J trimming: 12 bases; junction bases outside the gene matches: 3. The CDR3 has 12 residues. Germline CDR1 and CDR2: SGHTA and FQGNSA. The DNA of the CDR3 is TGTGCCAGCAGCACCACTAGCGGGGGGCAGTTCTTC. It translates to CASSTTSGGQFF.